This passage covers 8 T cell receptor beta chains from one sample sequenced in a study of cytotoxic CD8 clonotypes in ibrutinib-treated CLL. Generated by immunoSEQ multiplex PCR, the TCRdb table keeps only in-frame clones and is missing some. The sample holds almost 250,000 clones, 60% to 75% seen once. Sequenced material: PBMCs, taken after 24 months of ibrutinib treatment. All receptors derive from a human donor with chronic lymphocytic leukemia.

This chain joins TRBV7-3 and TRBJ2-1; 12 nucleotides align to TRBD2. The germline CDR1 and CDR2 sequences are SGHTA and FQGTGA. V lost 1 base to trimming and J lost 8 bases; unmatched junction nucleotides: 6. The CDR3 is 16 residues long. Here the CDR3 reads CASSLSGLAGRYEQFF. The CDR3 coding sequence is TGTGCCAGCAGCTTAAGTGGACTAGCGGGACGGTATGAGCAGTTCTTC. The full variable domain, its missing parts supplied by reference TRBV7-3 and TRBJ2-1, is GAGVSQTPSNKVTEKGKYVELRCDPISGHTALYWYRQSLGQGPEFLIYFQGTGAADDSGLPNDRFFAVRPEGSVSTLKIQRTERGDSAVYLCASSLSGLAGRYEQFFGPGTRLTVL.

This sequence joins TRBV11-2 and TRBJ2-2; TRBD1 might be the D (5 bases). In germline, CDR1 is SGHAT, CDR2 FQNNGV. The CDR3 sequence is 15 residues long. Trimming left V 5 bases short and J 6 bases short, with 16 bases between. The CDR3 region is CASSPRRGWSGELFF. The CDR3 region has the DNA TGTGCCAGCAGCCCTCGAAGGGGCTGGTCCGGGGAGCTGTTTTTT.

The rearrangement uses TRBV19 and TRBJ1-1; D ambiguous. V dropped 5 bases and J dropped 1 base, with 17 bases sitting between them. CDR3 size: 16 residues. From germline, CDR1 is LNHDA and CDR2 SQIVND (reference sequence). Here the CDR3 reads CASSLVVLLPNTEAFF. The CDR3 coding sequence is TGTGCCAGTAGTCTCGTGGTACTCCTCCCGAACACTGAAGCTTTCTTT. Filled out from reference TRBV19 and TRBJ1-1, the complete variable domain reads DGGITQSPKYLFRKEGQNVTLSCEQNLNHDAMYWYRQDPGQGLRLIYYSQIVNDFQKGDIAEGYSVSREKKESFPLTVTSAQKNPTAFYLCASSLVVLLPNTEAFFGQGTRLTVV.

This clone appeared a few times. The rearrangement links TRBV30 to TRBJ2-5, with D possibly matching TRBD1 (5 bases). The CDR3 spans 12 residues. The ends were cut back, 4 bases at V and 1 base at J, with 7 bases in the middle. Germline loops: CDR1 GTSNPN, CDR2 SVGIG (reference sequence). CDR3 bases: TGTGCCTGGACAGGGATCCAAGAGACCCAGTACTTC. The encoded protein is CAWTGIQETQYF.

The chain combines TRBV27 with TRBJ2-7, with D maybe TRBD1 (6 bases). The CDR3 sequence is 13 residues long. The V and J ends lost 6 bases and 5 bases respectively, with 14 bases between them. Germline V CDR1 and CDR2: MNHEY, SMNVEV (reference sequence). CDR3 nucleotide sequence: TGTGCCAGCAGCACCTGGGGGCCAGACGAGCAGTACTTC. Amino acid sequence: CASSTWGPDEQYF.

With regard to this clone: The junction departs from germline at one end; a sequencing error may be responsible. The V gene is TRBV19, the J gene TRBJ2-7; the match to TRBD2 covers 8 bases. Germline V gene sequence: CDR1 LNHDA, CDR2 SQIVND (reference sequence). CDR3 size: 12 residues. The CDR3 reads CASSPAGVGLHF. The CDR3, as DNA: TGTGCCAGTAGTCCAGCGGGGGTGGGCCTCCACTTC.

The V call is TRBV30, the J call TRBJ2-1; TRBD2 is a possible D gene (6 bases). V was trimmed by 4 bases and J by 6 bases, leaving 16 bases between them. The CDR3 runs to 14 residues. Germline V gene data show CDR1 as GTSNPN and CDR2 as SVGIG (reference sequence). As DNA, the CDR3 is TGTGCCTGGATAGAGGGAGGCCCGTTCAATGAGCAGTTCTTC. It translates to CAWIEGGPFNEQFF.

The chain links TRBV30 to TRBJ2-1; 8 bases agree with TRBD2. The germline CDR1 and CDR2 sequences are GTSNPN and SVGIG (reference sequence). Trimming removed 1 base from V and 7 bases from J; junction bases left unmatched: 9. This CDR3 region has 15 residues. In DNA form, the CDR3 reads TGTGCCTGGAGTGCCCTCCAGCGGGGGTGGAATGAGCAGTTCTTC. The encoded protein is CAWSALQRGWNEQFF.